One and the same sample provided the 17 T cell receptor beta chains below, sequenced in a study of human T cells and chemical hapten exposure. Noted time point: patch test 1, 2 weeks after DPC sensitization. Specified treatment: therapeutic diphenylcyclopropenone sensitization with weekly scalp DPC. From the RACE reads, TCRdb called clonotypes with MiXCR, one entry per CDR3 protein. The sample holds approximately 350,000 distinct CDR3 sequences; about 7% are singletons and the top ten take approximately 8%. The sample in question was whole blood, obtained in connection with sensitization to the hapten diphenylcyclopropenone (DPC). The receptors here all came from a woman between 18 and 30 years old with alopecia areata. Some clones in this sample may be carry-over from other donors' samples.

The rearrangement joins TRBV6-2 or TRBV6-3 to TRBJ2-5; 7 nucleotides match TRBD1. Germline CDR1 MNHEY, CDR2 SVGEGT. The V and J ends lost 4 bases and 6 bases, in that order; junction bases with no gene match: 14. This CDR3 region has 16 residues. The CDR3 loop is CASSSTLGTAVKTQYF. In DNA form, the CDR3 reads TGTGCCAGCAGTTCCACCCTAGGGACAGCCGTGAAGACCCAGTACTTC.

Only a few counts were recorded for this clonotype. This chain links TRBV6-1 with TRBJ2-3; no reliable D call. Between the trimmed V and J ends, which lost 5 bases and 2 bases, there was a span of 14 bases. The CDR3 loop spans 15 amino acids. The germline V gene encodes CDR1 MNHNS and CDR2 SASEGT. CDR3 sequence (DNA): TGTGCCAGCAGTCCCTTCGGCCAGGACACAGATACGCAGTATTTT. Translation: CASSPFGQDTDTQYF.

The table lists this clonotype with a few counts. The chain has TRBV5-4 and TRBJ2-7; D may be TRBD1 or TRBD2 (5 bases each). V lost 4 bases and J 4 bases, leaving 12 bases between the germline ends. The length of the CDR3 is 13 residues. From germline, CDR1 is SGHNT and CDR2 YYREEE (reference sequence). This chain's CDR3 is CASSRDGQYEQYF. CDR3 nucleotides: TGTGCCAGCAGCAGGGACGGTCAATACGAGCAGTACTTC.

This clonotype has at least ten counts. V is TRBV6-1 and J is TRBJ2-6; D may correspond to TRBD1 or TRBD2 (5 bases each). Trimming removed 8 bases at V and 0 bases at J, with 14 bases between. Per germline, CDR1 MNHNS and CDR2 SASEGT. The length of the CDR3 is 16 residues. In DNA form, the CDR3 reads TGTGCCAGCGATCGGGGCAACCCCTCTGGGGCCAACGTCCTGACTTTC. It codes for CASDRGNPSGANVLTF.

The rearrangement joins TRBV29-1 to TRBJ2-7, with D perhaps being TRBD1 or TRBD2 (5 bases each). The CDR3 contains 12 residues. Trimming cost V 5 bases and J 2 bases, with 10 bases left between them. The germline V gene encodes CDR1 SQVTM and CDR2 ANQGSEA. CDR3 protein: CSVRDAPYEQYF. The CDR3 DNA follows: TGCAGCGTTAGGGACGCTCCCTACGAGCAGTACTTC.

V gene TRBV5-1 combines with J gene TRBJ1-2, with 7 bases identical to TRBD1. Trimming at V came to 4 bases and at J to 6 bases, leaving 3 bases not matched to a gene. From germline, CDR1 is SGHRS and CDR2 YFSETQ. The CDR3 has 12 residues. The CDR3 DNA reads TGCGCCAGCAGCCCTGGACAGGATGGCTACACCTTC. It specifies CASSPGQDGYTF.

Ten or more counts support this clonotype. V is TRBV4-2 and J is TRBJ2-6; 10 bases line up with TRBD1. CDR3 length: 18 residues. Germline CDR1 and CDR2: LGHNA and YNFKEQ. Trimming took 3 bases from V and 1 from J; bases not matched to a gene: 6. The CDR3 here is CASSHLGDRGSGANVLTF. The DNA of the CDR3 is TGTGCCAGCAGCCACTTAGGGGACAGGGGTTCTGGGGCCAACGTCCTGACTTTC.

The sample holds a few counts of this clonotype. V usage is TRBV4-3 and J usage is TRBJ2-3; D is ambiguous. Germline assignment: CDR1 LGHNA and CDR2 YSLEER. There are 17 residues in the CDR3. V dropped 0 bases and J dropped 2 bases, with 15 bases sitting between them. The CDR3 DNA reads TGCGCCAGCAGCCAAGATGTTACTCGACAACTCACAGATACGCAGTATTTT. The encoded protein is CASSQDVTRQLTDTQYF.

The genes are TRBV24-1 and TRBJ2-3, with D possibly being TRBD2 (5 bases). Germline loops: CDR1 KGHDR, CDR2 SFDVKD. The V end lost 8 bases, the J end lost 0 bases, and 8 bases lay between the germline ends. CDR3 length: 13 amino acids. The CDR3 coding sequence is TGTGCCACCAAAGACTATAGCACAGATACGCAGTATTTT. This translates into CATKDYSTDTQYF.

This sequence joins TRBV5-1 and TRBJ2-3, with TRBD1 matching over 9 bases. CDR1 is SGHRS, CDR2 YFSETQ, per germline. The CDR3 consists of 14 residues. V gave up 1 base and J gave up 6 bases; unmatched junction bases: 3. CDR3 sequence (DNA): TGCGCCAGCAGCTTGTACAGGGGGCTGGATACGCAGTATTTT. This encodes CASSLYRGLDTQYF.

CDR3 coding DNA: TGCAGCGTTGAAGAAGGGGCAGGGGCAACTGGAAACACCATATATTTT. Its protein is CSVEEGAGATGNTIYF. V is TRBV29-1 and J is TRBJ1-3, with TRBD1 as a possible D gene (6 bases). From germline, CDR1 is SQVTM and CDR2 ANQGSEA. V was clipped by 0 bases and J by 2 bases, with 14 bases between them. CDR3 length equals 16 residues.

This clonotype was picked up many times. V usage is TRBV6-6 and J usage is TRBJ2-3, with D uncertain. This CDR3 is 15 amino acids long. Germline V CDR1 and CDR2: MNHNY, SVGAGI (reference sequence). Trimming cost V 7 bases and J 1 base, with 15 bases left between them. The CDR3 DNA is TGTGCCAGCATACGCCCCTCCGAGGGCACAGATACGCAGTATTTT. It encodes CASIRPSEGTDTQYF.

V and J are TRBV7-2 and TRBJ1-2; unclear D gene. V was cut by 0 bases and J by 7 bases, with 21 bases left in between. Germline assignment: CDR1 SGHTA and CDR2 FQGNSA. The CDR3 covers 17 residues. CDR3 region: CASSLANGVVSASGYTF. Here the CDR3 DNA reads TGTGCCAGCAGCTTAGCGAATGGAGTAGTGAGTGCCAGTGGCTACACCTTC.

This clonotype was counted many times. The rearrangement joins TRBV29-1 to TRBJ2-7; the D call may be TRBD1 or TRBD2 (5 bases each). Germline CDR1 is SQVTM and CDR2 is ANQGSEA. This CDR3 has 13 amino acids. V lost 6 bases to trimming and J lost 2 bases, with 14 bases between them. CDR3 in amino acids: CSVSTLGAYEQYF. CDR3 coding DNA: TGCAGCGTCTCAACTCTGGGGGCCTACGAGCAGTACTTC.

This clonotype appeared a few times. The rearrangement links TRBV5-4 to TRBJ1-4, with unresolved D. This CDR3 is built from 12 residues. CDR1 and CDR2 from the germline V gene are SGHNT and YYREEE (reference sequence). V was pared by 2 bases and J by 8 bases, with 7 bases between. This CDR3 reads CASSFDGEKLFF. The CDR3 DNA sequence: TGTGCCAGCAGCTTTGACGGGGAAAAACTGTTTTTT.

At least ten counts were recorded for this clonotype. The gene calls are TRBV10-3 and TRBJ1-5; 8 positions match TRBD1. The CDR3 has 15 residues. With V trimmed by 2 bases and J by 4 bases, 4 bases remained unmatched. Germline V gives CDR1 ENHRY, CDR2 SYGVKD. As DNA, the CDR3 is TGTGCCATCAGTGAGACGGACAGGGAGAATCAGCCCCAGCATTTT. It encodes CAISETDRENQPQHF.

The chain links TRBV29-1 to TRBJ1-1, with no clear D. Germline CDR1 is SQVTM and CDR2 is ANQGSEA. The CDR3 loop spans 11 amino acids. The V gene lost 5 bases and the J gene lost 8 bases, with 12 bases spanning the gap. The CDR3, as DNA: TGCAGCGTTCGCTTGTGGAGCGAAGCTTTCTTT. Its protein is CSVRLWSEAFF.